The T cell receptor (beta chain) described here comes from a study of blood T cell repertoires in COVID-19. Overall study context: Researchers got acute and convalescent COVID-19 samples from the United States, Italy and Spain.

This clone has a handful of counts. Germline V gene data show CDR1 as SGHTA and CDR2 as FQGNSA. The CDR3 length is 16 residues. Trimming removed 2 bases at V and 2 bases at J, with 13 bases between. In the source study's methods: The assay estimated nucleated cells by amplifying reference gene primers. TCRdb's copy holds only in-frame clones and misses some; the assay was immunoSEQ multiplex PCR. Clonal size and the V and J genes are those of that table, whereas D and trimming came from the DNA. This sample has about 120,000 clones, with 78% found just once. Material: peripheral blood. The TCR comes from a man in his sixties or seventies with acute or convalescent COVID-19. This chain joins TRBV7-2 and TRBJ1-5; D is perhaps TRBD1 (6 bases). For the CDR3, the DNA is TGTGCCAGCAGCTTATCCAGGGGAGGGGGCAATCAGCCCCAGCATTTT. Residues: CASSLSRGGGNQPQHF.